The T cell receptor beta chain under discussion was sequenced for a study of T cell clones after liver transplantation. Sorting of unstimulated PBMCs yielded separate CD3+CD4+ and CD3+CD8+ fractions. This CDR3 comprises 16 residues. Trimming took off 2 bases at V and 5 bases at J, with 19 bases between the two ends. The germline CDR1 and CDR2 sequences are SGHRS and YFSETQ. The assay was immunoSEQ multiplex PCR, and TCRdb's table has in-frame clones only and misses some. The sample includes tens of thousands of clones, around four fifths of them seen just once. This clonotype was obtained from a human patient who received a liver transplant. Some T cells may possibly be graft donor cells. The source was CD4+ T cells from blood, collected at the 22-month timepoint. This sequence joins TRBV5-1 and TRBJ1-2; D unclear. The DNA for the CDR3 is TGCGCCAGCAGCTTCCCCAACCCCGCGGGTAGTTATGGCTACACCTTC. As protein: CASSFPNPAGSYGYTF.